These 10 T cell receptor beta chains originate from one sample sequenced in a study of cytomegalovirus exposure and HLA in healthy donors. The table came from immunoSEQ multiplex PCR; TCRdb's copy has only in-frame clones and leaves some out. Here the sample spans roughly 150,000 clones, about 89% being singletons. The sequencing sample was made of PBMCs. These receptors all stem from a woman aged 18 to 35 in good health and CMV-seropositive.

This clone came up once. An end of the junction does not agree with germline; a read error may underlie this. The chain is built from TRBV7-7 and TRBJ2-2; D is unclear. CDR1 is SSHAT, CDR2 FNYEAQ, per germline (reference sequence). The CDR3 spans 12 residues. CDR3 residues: CASSIPHGELFF. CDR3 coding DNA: TGTGCTAGCAGCATTCCCCACGGGGAGCTGTTTTTT.

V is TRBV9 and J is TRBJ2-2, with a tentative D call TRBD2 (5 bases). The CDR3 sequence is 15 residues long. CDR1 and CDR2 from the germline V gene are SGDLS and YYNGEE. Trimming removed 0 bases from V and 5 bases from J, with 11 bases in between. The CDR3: CASSVAPSGTGELFF. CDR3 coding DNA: TGTGCCAGCAGCGTAGCCCCATCGGGGACCGGGGAGCTGTTTTTT.

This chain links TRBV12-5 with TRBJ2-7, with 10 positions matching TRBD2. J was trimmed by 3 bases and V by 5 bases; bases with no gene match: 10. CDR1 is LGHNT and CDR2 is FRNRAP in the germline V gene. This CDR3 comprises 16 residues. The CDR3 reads CASGLPRTSGLYEQYF. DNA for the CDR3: TGTGCTAGTGGTCTCCCTCGGACTAGCGGACTCTACGAGCAGTACTTC.

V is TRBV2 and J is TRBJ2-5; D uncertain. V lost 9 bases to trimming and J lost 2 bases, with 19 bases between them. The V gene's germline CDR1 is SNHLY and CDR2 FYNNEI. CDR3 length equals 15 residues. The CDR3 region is CASTRGSSKQETQYF. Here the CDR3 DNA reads TGTGCCAGTACCCGAGGCTCGTCGAAACAAGAGACCCAGTACTTC.

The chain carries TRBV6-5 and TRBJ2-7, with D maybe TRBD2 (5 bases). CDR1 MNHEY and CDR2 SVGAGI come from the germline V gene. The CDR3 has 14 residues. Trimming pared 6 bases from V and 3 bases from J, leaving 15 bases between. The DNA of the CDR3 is TGTGCCAGCAGCTCCTTCTTTCGGGGCTACGAGCAGTACTTC. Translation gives CASSSFFRGYEQYF.

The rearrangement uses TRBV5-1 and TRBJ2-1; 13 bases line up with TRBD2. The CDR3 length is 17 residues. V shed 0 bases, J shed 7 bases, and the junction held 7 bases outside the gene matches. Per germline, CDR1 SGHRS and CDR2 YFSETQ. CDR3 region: CASSLALGLAGVNEQFF. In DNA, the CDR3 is TGCGCCAGCAGCTTGGCCCTAGGACTAGCGGGAGTTAATGAGCAGTTCTTC.

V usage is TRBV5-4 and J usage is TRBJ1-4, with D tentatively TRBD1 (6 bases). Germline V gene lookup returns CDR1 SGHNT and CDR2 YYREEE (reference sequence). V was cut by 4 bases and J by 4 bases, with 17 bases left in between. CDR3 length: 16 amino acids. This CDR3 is CASSPGQLPNNEKLFF. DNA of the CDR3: TGTGCCAGCAGCCCCGGACAGCTTCCTAATAATGAAAAACTGTTTTTT.

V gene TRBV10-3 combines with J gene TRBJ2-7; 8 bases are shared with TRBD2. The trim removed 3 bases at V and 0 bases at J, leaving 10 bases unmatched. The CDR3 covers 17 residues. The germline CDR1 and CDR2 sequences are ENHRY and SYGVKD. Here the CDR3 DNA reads TGTGCCATCAGTGACCCCACAAGCGGGGGTAGCTCCTACGAGCAGTACTTC. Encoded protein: CAISDPTSGGSSYEQYF.

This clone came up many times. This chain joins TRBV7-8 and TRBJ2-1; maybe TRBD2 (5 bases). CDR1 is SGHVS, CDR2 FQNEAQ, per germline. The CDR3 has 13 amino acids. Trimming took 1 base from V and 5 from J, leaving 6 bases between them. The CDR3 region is CASSLEEDNEQFF. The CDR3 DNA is TGTGCCAGCAGCTTAGAGGAGGACAATGAGCAGTTCTTC.

The CDR3, as DNA: TGTGCCAGCAGTTCGGTAGCGGGAGGGCCCCCTGAGCAGTTCTTC. Its protein is CASSSVAGGPPEQFF. The chain couples TRBV28 to TRBJ2-1; 11 bases fit TRBD2. The trim removed 4 bases at V and 9 bases at J, leaving 8 bases unmatched. There are 15 residues in the CDR3. Germline CDR1 reads MDHEN; CDR2 reads SYDVKM.